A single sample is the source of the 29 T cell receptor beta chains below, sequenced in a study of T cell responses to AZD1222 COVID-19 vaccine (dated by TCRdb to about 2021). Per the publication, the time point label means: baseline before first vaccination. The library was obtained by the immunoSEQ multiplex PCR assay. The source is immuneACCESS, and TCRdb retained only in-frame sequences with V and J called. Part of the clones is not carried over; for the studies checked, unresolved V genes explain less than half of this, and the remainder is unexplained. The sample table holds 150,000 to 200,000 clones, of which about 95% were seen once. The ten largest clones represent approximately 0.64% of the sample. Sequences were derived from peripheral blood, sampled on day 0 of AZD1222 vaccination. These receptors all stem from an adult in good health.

The CDR3: CATSTGDIVGYTF. In nucleotides, the CDR3 is TGTGCCACTTCAACAGGGGACATTGTTGGCTACACCTTC. This sequence joins TRBV10-3 and TRBJ1-2, with 7 bases lining up with TRBD1. V lost 10 bases and J lost 7; bases outside the gene matches: 12. This CDR3 is built from 13 residues. The germline V gene encodes CDR1 ENHRY and CDR2 SYGVKD.

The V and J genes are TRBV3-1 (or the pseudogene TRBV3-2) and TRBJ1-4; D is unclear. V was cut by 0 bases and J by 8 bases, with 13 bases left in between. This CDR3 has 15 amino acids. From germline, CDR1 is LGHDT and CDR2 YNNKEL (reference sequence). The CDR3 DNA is TGTGCCAGCAGCCAAGATGCGGTGGTTGGAGAAAAACTGTTTTTT. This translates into CASSQDAVVGEKLFF.

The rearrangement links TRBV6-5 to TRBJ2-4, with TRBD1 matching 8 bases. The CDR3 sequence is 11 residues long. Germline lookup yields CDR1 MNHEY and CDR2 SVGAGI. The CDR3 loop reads CATGVENIQYF. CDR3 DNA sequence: TGTGCGACAGGGGTCGAAAACATTCAGTACTTC.

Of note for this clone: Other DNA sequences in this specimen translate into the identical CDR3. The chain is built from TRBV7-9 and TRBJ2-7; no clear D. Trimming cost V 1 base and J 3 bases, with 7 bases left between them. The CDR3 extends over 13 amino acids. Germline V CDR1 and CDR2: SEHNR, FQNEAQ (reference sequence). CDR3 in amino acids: CASSLDTRYEQYF. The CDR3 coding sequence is TGTGCCAGCAGCTTAGACACTCGCTACGAGCAGTACTTC.

CDR3 sequence (DNA): TGTGCCAGCAGTCATCCGGGACGCAGCGAGCAGTACTTC. Encoded protein: CASSHPGRSEQYF. This rearrangement joins TRBV28 to TRBJ2-7; D possibly uses TRBD1 or TRBD2 (5 bases each). This CDR3 has 13 residues. Trimming removed 5 bases from V and 6 bases from J, with 14 bases in between. Looked up from germline, CDR1 is MDHEN and CDR2 is SYDVKM.

Written as DNA, the CDR3 is TGTGCCAGCAGCTTAGCCAGGGCGAACACCGGGGAGCTGTTTTTT. Protein: CASSLARANTGELFF. The rearrangement links TRBV7-6 to TRBJ2-2, with a weak D call TRBD1 (5 bases). The CDR3 is 15 residues long. Germline assignment: CDR1 SGHVS and CDR2 FNYEAQ. V lost 0 bases, J lost 0 bases, and 5 bases lay in between.

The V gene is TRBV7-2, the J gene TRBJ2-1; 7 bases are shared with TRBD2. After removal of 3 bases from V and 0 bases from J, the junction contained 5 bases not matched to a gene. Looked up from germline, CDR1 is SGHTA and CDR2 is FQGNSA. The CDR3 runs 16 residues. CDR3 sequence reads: CASSFLRGSSYNEQFF. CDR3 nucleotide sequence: TGTGCCAGCAGCTTCTTGCGCGGGAGCTCCTACAATGAGCAGTTCTTC.

The CDR3, as DNA: TGTGCCAGCAGCCGCGAGGTAGTGAACACTGAAGCTTTCTTT. Translation: CASSREVVNTEAFF. The chain is built from TRBV7-9 and TRBJ1-1; D remains unclear. This CDR3 comprises 14 residues. Germline V gives CDR1 SEHNR, CDR2 FQNEAQ (reference sequence). Trimming shortened V by 5 bases and J by 0 bases, and 10 bases separated the two germline ends. The whole variable domain, filled in from reference TRBV7-9 and TRBJ1-1, reads DTGVSQNPRHKITKRGQNVTFRCDPISEHNRLYWYRQTLGQGPEFLTYFQNEAQLEKSRLLSDRFSAERPKGSFSTLEIQRTEQGDSAMYLCASSREVVNTEAFFGQGTRLTVV.

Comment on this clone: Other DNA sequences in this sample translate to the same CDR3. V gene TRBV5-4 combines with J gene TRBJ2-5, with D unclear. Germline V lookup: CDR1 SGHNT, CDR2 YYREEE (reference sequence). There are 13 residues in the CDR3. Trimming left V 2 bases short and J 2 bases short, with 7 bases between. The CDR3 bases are TGTGCCAGCAGCTTAGGAGCACAAGAGACCCAGTACTTC. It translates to CASSLGAQETQYF.

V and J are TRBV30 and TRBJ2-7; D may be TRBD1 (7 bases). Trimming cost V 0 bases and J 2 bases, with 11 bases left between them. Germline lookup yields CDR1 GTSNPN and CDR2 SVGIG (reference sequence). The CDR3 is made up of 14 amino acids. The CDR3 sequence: CAWSVGGTAYEQYF. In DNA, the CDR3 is TGTGCCTGGAGTGTTGGCGGGACAGCCTACGAGCAGTACTTC.

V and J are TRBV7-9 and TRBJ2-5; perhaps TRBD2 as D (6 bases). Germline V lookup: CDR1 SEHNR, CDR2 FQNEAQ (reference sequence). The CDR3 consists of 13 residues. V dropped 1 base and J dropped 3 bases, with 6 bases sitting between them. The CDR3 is CASSLGGEETQYF. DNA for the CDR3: TGTGCCAGCAGCTTAGGGGGGGAAGAGACCCAGTACTTC.

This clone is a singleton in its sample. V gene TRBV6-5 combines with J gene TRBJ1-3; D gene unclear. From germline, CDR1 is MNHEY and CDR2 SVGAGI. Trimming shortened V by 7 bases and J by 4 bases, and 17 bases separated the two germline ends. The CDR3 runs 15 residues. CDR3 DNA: TGTGCCAGCACCAAGCAGGAGCCTGGCGGAAACACCATATATTTT. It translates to CASTKQEPGGNTIYF.

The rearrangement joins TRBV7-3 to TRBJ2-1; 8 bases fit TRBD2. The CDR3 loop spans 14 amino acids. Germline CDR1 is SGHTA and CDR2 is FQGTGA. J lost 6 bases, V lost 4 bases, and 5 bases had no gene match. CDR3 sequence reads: CASSYHSGANEQFF. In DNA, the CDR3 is TGTGCCAGCAGCTATCATAGCGGGGCCAATGAGCAGTTCTTC.

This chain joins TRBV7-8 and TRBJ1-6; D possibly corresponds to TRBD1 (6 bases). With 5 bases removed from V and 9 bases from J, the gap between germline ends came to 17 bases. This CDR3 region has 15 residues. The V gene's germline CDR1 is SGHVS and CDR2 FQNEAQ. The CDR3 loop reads CASSTYPGGGSPLHF. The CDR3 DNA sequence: TGTGCCAGCAGCACCTACCCGGGAGGGGGTTCACCCCTCCACTTT. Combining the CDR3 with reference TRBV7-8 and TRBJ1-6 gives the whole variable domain GAGVSQSPRYKVAKRGQDVALRCDPISGHVSLFWYQQALGQGPEFLTYFQNEAQLDKSGLPSDRFFAERPEGSVSTLKIQRTQQEDSAVYLCASSTYPGGGSPLHFGNGTRLTVT.

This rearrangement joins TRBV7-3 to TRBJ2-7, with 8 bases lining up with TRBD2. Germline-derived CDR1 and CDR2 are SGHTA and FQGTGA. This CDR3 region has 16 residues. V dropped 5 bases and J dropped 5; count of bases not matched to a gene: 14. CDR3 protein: CASSPRTGGAFDEQYF. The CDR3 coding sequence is TGTGCCAGCAGCCCCCGGACCGGGGGGGCTTTCGACGAGCAGTACTTC.

The CDR3 region has the DNA TGTGCCAGCAGCGGAGACGGGACAGGCGGCGAGCAGTACTTC. Translation gives CASSGDGTGGEQYF. This chain joins TRBV9 and TRBJ2-7; 8 bases line up with TRBD1. The CDR3 contains 14 residues. Germline V lookup: CDR1 SGDLS, CDR2 YYNGEE. The V segment lost 3 bases and the J segment 6 bases; nucleotides outside the gene matches: 8. Supplemented by reference TRBV9 and TRBJ2-7, the full variable domain reads DSGVTQTPKHLITATGQRVTLRCSPRSGDLSVYWYQQSLDQGLQFLIQYYNGEERAKGNILERFSAQQFPDLHSELNLSSLELGDSALYFCASSGDGTGGEQYFGPGTRLTVT.

In DNA form, the CDR3 reads TGTGCCTGGAGTGTACGACACAACTATGGCTACACCTTC. Its protein product is CAWSVRHNYGYTF. V usage is TRBV30 and J usage is TRBJ1-2, with unresolved D. V gave up 0 bases and J gave up 2 bases, with 7 bases separating them. The CDR3 is 13 residues long. Germline assignment: CDR1 GTSNPN and CDR2 SVGIG (reference sequence).

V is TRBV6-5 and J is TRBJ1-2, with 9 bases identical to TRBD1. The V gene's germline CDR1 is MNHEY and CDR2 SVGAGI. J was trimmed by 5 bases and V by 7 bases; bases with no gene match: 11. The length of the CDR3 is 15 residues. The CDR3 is CASNLQTGGVYGYTF. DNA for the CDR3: TGTGCCAGCAACCTCCAGACAGGGGGGGTTTATGGCTACACCTTC.

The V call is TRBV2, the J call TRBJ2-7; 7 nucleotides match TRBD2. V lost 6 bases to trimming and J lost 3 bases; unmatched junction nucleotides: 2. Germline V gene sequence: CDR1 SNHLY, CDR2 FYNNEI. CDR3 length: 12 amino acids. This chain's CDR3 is CASRGEGYEQYF. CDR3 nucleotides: TGTGCCAGCAGGGGGGAGGGCTACGAGCAGTACTTC.

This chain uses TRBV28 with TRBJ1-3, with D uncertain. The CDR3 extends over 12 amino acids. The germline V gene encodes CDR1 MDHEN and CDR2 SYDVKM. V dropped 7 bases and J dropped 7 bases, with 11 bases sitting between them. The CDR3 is CASTSPGNTIYF. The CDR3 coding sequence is TGTGCCAGCACCTCCCCGGGTAACACCATATATTTT.

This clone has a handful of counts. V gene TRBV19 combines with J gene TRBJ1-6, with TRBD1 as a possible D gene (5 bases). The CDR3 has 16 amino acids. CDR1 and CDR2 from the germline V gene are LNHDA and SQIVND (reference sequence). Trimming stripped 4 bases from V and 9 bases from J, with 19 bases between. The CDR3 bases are TGTGCCAGTAGTACGGCCGTCGGGGGATTAGGTTCACCCCTCCACTTT. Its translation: CASSTAVGGLGSPLHF.

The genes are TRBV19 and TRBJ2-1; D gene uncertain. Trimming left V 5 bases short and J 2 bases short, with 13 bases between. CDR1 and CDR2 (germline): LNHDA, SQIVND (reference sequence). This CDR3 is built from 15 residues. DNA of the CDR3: TGTGCCAGTAGTGAAAATACTCTGGCCTACAATGAGCAGTTCTTC. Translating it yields CASSENTLAYNEQFF.

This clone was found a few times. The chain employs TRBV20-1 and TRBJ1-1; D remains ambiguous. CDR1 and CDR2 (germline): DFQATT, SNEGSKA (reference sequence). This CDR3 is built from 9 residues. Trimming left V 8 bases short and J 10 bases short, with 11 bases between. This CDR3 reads CSSGSGAFF. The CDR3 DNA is TGCAGTAGCGGAAGTGGAGCTTTCTTT.

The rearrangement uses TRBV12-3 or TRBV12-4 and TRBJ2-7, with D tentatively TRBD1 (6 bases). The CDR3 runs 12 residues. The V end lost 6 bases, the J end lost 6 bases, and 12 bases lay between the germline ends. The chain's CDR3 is CASSHTGLEQYF. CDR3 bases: TGTGCCAGCAGCCACACAGGGCTCGAGCAGTACTTC.

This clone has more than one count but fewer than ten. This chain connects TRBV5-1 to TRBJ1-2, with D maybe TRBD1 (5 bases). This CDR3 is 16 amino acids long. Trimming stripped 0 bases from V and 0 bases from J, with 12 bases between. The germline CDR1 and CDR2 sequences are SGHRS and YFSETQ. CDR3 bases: TGCGCCAGCAGCTTGGATGGACAACCAGCTAACTATGGCTACACCTTC. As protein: CASSLDGQPANYGYTF.

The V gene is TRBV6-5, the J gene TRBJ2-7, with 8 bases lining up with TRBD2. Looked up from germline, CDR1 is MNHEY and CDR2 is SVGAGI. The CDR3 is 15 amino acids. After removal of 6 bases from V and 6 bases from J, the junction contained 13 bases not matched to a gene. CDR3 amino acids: CASRPGAGDRGEQYF. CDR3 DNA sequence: TGTGCCAGCAGGCCAGGAGCGGGAGATCGGGGCGAGCAGTACTTC.

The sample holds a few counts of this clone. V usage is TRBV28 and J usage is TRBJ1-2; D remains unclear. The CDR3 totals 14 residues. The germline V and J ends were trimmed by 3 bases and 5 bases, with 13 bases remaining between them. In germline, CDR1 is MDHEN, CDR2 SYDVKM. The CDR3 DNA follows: TGTGCCAGCAGTTTCTCACAGTCACTTTATGGCTACACCTTC. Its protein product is CASSFSQSLYGYTF.

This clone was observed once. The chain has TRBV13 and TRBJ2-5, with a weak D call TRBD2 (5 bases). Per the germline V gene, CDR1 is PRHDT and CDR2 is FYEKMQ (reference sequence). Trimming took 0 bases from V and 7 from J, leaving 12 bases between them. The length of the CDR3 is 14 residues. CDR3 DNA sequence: TGTGCCAGCAGCTTAGGCTCGGGAACGGGGACCCAGTACTTC. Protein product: CASSLGSGTGTQYF.

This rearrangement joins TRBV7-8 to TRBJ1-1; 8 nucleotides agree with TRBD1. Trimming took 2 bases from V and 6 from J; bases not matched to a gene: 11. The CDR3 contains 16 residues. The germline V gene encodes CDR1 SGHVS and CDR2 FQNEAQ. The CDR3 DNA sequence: TGTGCCAGCAGCTTAAAAGTGGGGACAGGCTGGGCTGAAGCTTTCTTT. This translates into CASSLKVGTGWAEAFF.